This T cell receptor beta chain was sequenced during a study of cytomegalovirus exposure and HLA in healthy donors. Deletions cut 4 bases from V and 5 bases from J, with 3 bases between. The CDR3 is 11 amino acids. Germline loops: CDR1 LGHNA, CDR2 YNFKEQ. Clones were sequenced by immunoSEQ multiplex PCR, and TCRdb holds only the in-frame ones, with some missing. The table includes about 360,000 clones, 86% detected once. Study-level results: Associated with cytomegalovirus, according to the listing, were around 160 TCR beta chains. A few of the chains that were CMV-associated were confirmed in vitro to be specific for CMV antigens. Rare TCR sequences predominated, though certain public TCRs were found in many donors.

These donors were members of the approximately 110-subject validation cohort, a group separate from the roughly 670-subject first cohort. About this clone itself: Antigen unknown.

The rearrangement uses TRBV4-2 and TRBJ2-1; D is unclear. The source material was PBMCs. The TCR sequence derives from a woman between 18 and 29 years old in good health and CMV-seronegative. The CDR3 loop is CASSRDNEQFF. The CDR3 coding sequence is TGTGCCAGCAGCCGCGACAATGAGCAGTTCTTC.